The 20 T cell receptor beta chains below come from one sample, sequenced in a study of cytomegalovirus exposure and HLA in healthy donors. PCR employed 60 Vbeta and 13 Jbeta primers. Some clones are missing from TCRdb's copy, which holds only in-frame ones; the method was immunoSEQ multiplex PCR. The table lists approximately 110,000 clones, 70% to 80% of them singletons. The sequenced sample was PBMCs. These receptors were collected from a woman in her 40s in good health and CMV-seronegative.

The gene calls are TRBV7-9 and TRBJ2-3, with TRBD1 matching 9 bases. V gave up 5 bases and J gave up 3 bases; unmatched junction bases: 6. The length of the CDR3 is 15 residues. CDR1 is SEHNR and CDR2 is FQNEAQ in the germline V gene (reference sequence). The CDR3 loop reads CASSADRGFTDTQYF. CDR3 nucleotides: TGTGCCAGCAGCGCGGACAGGGGATTTACAGATACGCAGTATTTT.

The V call is TRBV7-8, the J call TRBJ1-1; 7 nucleotides line up with TRBD1. This CDR3 spans 16 amino acids. Trimming removed 8 bases from V and 0 bases from J; junction bases left unmatched: 12. Germline CDR1 SGHVS, CDR2 FQNEAQ. CDR3 bases: TGTGCCAGCGGACCAACAGGGGATGCCTTGAACACTGAAGCTTTCTTT. Amino acids: CASGPTGDALNTEAFF. Full variable domain (rest looked up from reference TRBV7-8 and TRBJ1-1): GAGVSQSPRYKVAKRGQDVALRCDPISGHVSLFWYQQALGQGPEFLTYFQNEAQLDKSGLPSDRFFAERPEGSVSTLKIQRTQQEDSAVYLCASGPTGDALNTEAFFGQGTRLTVV.

V is TRBV7-8 and J is TRBJ2-7; tentative D call: TRBD1 (6 bases). The CDR3 is 15 amino acids. Trimming left V 5 bases short and J 0 bases short, with 14 bases between. From germline, CDR1 is SGHVS and CDR2 FQNEAQ. The CDR3, as DNA: TGTGCCAGCAGCCAATGGGAACAGGGCTCCTACGAGCAGTACTTC. Amino acid sequence: CASSQWEQGSYEQYF.

V is TRBV10-1 and J is TRBJ1-1; TRBD1 is a possible D gene (5 bases). There are 15 residues in the CDR3. V was shortened by 0 bases and J by 1 base, with 9 bases between the two germline ends. CDR1 and CDR2 from the germline V gene are WNHNN and SYGVQD (reference sequence). The DNA of the CDR3 is TGCGCCAGCAGTGAGTCACCCCAGGGGAACACTGAAGCTTTCTTT. Protein sequence: CASSESPQGNTEAFF.

V gene TRBV6-6 combines with J gene TRBJ2-3; a possible D gene is TRBD1 (5 bases). The CDR3 covers 15 residues. Per germline, CDR1 MNHNY and CDR2 SVGAGI (reference sequence). Trimming removed 5 bases at V and 3 bases at J, with 15 bases between. Here the CDR3 reads CASSPGWIGTDTQYF. The CDR3 region has the DNA TGTGCCAGCAGTCCAGGGTGGATCGGGACAGATACGCAGTATTTT.

The chain joins TRBV11-2 to TRBJ1-6, with D possibly TRBD1 on 5 matching bases. Germline CDR1 is SGHAT and CDR2 is FQNNGV. The V end lost 3 bases, the J end lost 9 bases, and 9 bases lay between the germline ends. The CDR3 is 13 amino acids. The CDR3 nucleotides read TGTGCCAGCAGCTTCGACGGGGGTTCACCCCTCCACTTT. Protein sequence: CASSFDGGSPLHF.

The chain employs TRBV10-3 and TRBJ1-4, with 7 bases matching TRBD1. This CDR3 is built from 14 residues. CDR1 ENHRY and CDR2 SYGVKD come from the germline V gene. Trimming removed 6 bases from V and 4 bases from J; junction bases left unmatched: 5. The CDR3 DNA sequence: TGTGCCATCAGCGAGGGACAGCGTAATGAAAAACTGTTTTTT. Its translation is CAISEGQRNEKLFF.

In its sample, this clone was seen a few times. The rearrangement uses TRBV7-6 and TRBJ2-1; 10 bases map to TRBD2. The V and J ends lost 3 bases and 4 bases, in that order; junction bases with no gene match: 9. Germline V gene sequence: CDR1 SGHVS, CDR2 FNYEAQ. The CDR3 covers 17 residues. The CDR3 sequence: CASSFGWVAGGYNEQFF. CDR3 nucleotide sequence: TGTGCCAGCAGCTTCGGGTGGGTAGCGGGGGGTTACAATGAGCAGTTCTTC.

CDR3 sequence reads: CASSLEGHPDEKLFF. CDR3 in DNA: TGTGCCAGCAGCTTAGAGGGACACCCGGATGAAAAACTGTTTTTT. The V call is TRBV7-2, the J call TRBJ1-4; maybe TRBD1 (6 bases). The ends were cut back, 1 base at V and 6 bases at J, with 12 bases in the middle. Germline V gives CDR1 SGHTA, CDR2 FQGNSA. The CDR3 spans 15 residues. Based on the CDR3 plus reference TRBV7-2 and TRBJ1-4, the full variable domain is GAGVSQSPSNKVTEKGKDVELRCDPISGHTALYWYRQSLGQGLEFLIYFQGNSAPDKSGLPSDRFSAERTGGSVSTLTIQRTQQEDSAVYLCASSLEGHPDEKLFFGSGTQLSVL.

This clone has a handful of counts. This rearrangement joins TRBV15 to TRBJ2-2, with 10 positions matching TRBD2. V gave up 5 bases and J gave up 5 bases; unmatched junction bases: 8. The germline V gene has CDR1 LNHNV and CDR2 YYDKDF (reference sequence). The CDR3 runs to 16 residues. Written as DNA, the CDR3 is TGTGCCACCAGCGAGTTCCTAGCGGGAGATACCGGGGAGCTGTTTTTT. Its protein is CATSEFLAGDTGELFF.

This clone was seen only a few times. The chain couples TRBV11-2 to TRBJ2-1, with TRBD2 identical over 10 bases. The CDR3 is 13 residues long. V lost 2 bases, J lost 8 bases, and 0 bases stayed unmatched. From germline, CDR1 is SGHAT and CDR2 FQNNGV. The CDR3 is CASSLLAGDEQFF. The CDR3, as DNA: TGTGCCAGCAGCTTACTAGCGGGAGATGAGCAGTTCTTC.

This chain connects TRBV7-2 to TRBJ1-2; no firm D call. Germline CDR1 SGHTA, CDR2 FQGNSA. V was pared by 5 bases and J by 2 bases, with 9 bases between. CDR3 length: 13 residues. The chain's CDR3 is CASSLQNNYGYTF. The CDR3 region has the DNA TGTGCCAGCAGCCTTCAGAACAACTATGGCTACACCTTC. The full variable domain, its missing parts supplied by reference TRBV7-2 and TRBJ1-2, is GAGVSQSPSNKVTEKGKDVELRCDPISGHTALYWYRQSLGQGLEFLIYFQGNSAPDKSGLPSDRFSAERTGGSVSTLTIQRTQQEDSAVYLCASSLQNNYGYTFGSGTRLTVV.

This clone is a singleton in its sample. The rearrangement uses TRBV6-5 and TRBJ2-1, with D possibly TRBD1 on 6 matching bases. Trimming left V 3 bases short and J 6 bases short, with 12 bases between. Germline loops: CDR1 MNHEY, CDR2 SVGAGI. There are 14 residues in the CDR3. The CDR3 spells CASSYTQGGNEQFF. The CDR3 bases are TGTGCCAGCAGTTATACTCAAGGGGGCAATGAGCAGTTCTTC.

This chain joins TRBV7-9 and TRBJ1-1, with D uncertain. Germline loops: CDR1 SEHNR, CDR2 FQNEAQ (reference sequence). Trimming left V 8 bases short and J 8 bases short, with 12 bases between. The CDR3 consists of 11 residues. CDR3 residues: CASVEATEAFF. The CDR3 nucleotides are TGTGCCAGCGTAGAGGCGACGGAAGCTTTCTTT.

The V call is TRBV19, the J call TRBJ2-1; D is possibly TRBD2 (5 bases). Trimming took 6 bases from V and 5 from J, leaving 14 bases between them. Germline V gives CDR1 LNHDA, CDR2 SQIVND (reference sequence). The CDR3 length is 14 residues. The CDR3 reads CASSPSVGNNEQFF. CDR3 DNA: TGTGCCAGTAGCCCCTCAGTCGGGAACAATGAGCAGTTCTTC.

The chain couples TRBV4-3 to TRBJ2-7, with 9 bases lining up with TRBD2. The V gene's germline CDR1 is LGHNA and CDR2 YSLEER. V trimming: 0 bases; J trimming: 2 bases; junction bases outside the gene matches: 5. The CDR3 length is 16 residues. The CDR3 DNA sequence: TGCGCCAGCAGCCAAGACTCTAGCGGGAATGCCTACGAGCAGTACTTC. Translation gives CASSQDSSGNAYEQYF.

The chain employs TRBV7-6 and TRBJ2-2; 7 bases agree with TRBD2. V gave up 5 bases and J gave up 7 bases; unmatched junction bases: 10. This CDR3 has 15 residues. The germline gives CDR1 SGHVS, CDR2 FNYEAQ. The chain's CDR3 is CASSLNGGGSGELFF. DNA of the CDR3: TGTGCCAGCAGCCTCAACGGCGGGGGAAGCGGGGAGCTGTTTTTT. Based on the CDR3 plus reference TRBV7-6 and TRBJ2-2, the full variable domain is GAGVSQSPRYKVTKRGQDVALRCDPISGHVSLYWYRQALGQGPEFLTYFNYEAQQDKSGLPNDRFSAERPEGSISTLTIQRTEQRDSAMYRCASSLNGGGSGELFFGEGSRLTVL.

This sequence joins TRBV5-1 and TRBJ2-3; D perhaps matches TRBD1 (5 bases). Trimming took 2 bases from V and 4 from J, leaving 8 bases between them. The CDR3 consists of 13 residues. The V gene's germline CDR1 is SGHRS and CDR2 YFSETQ. This CDR3 is CASSLGESDTQYF. CDR3 nucleotides: TGCGCCAGCAGCTTAGGGGAATCAGATACGCAGTATTTT.

This clone was seen just once. The V and J genes are TRBV28 and TRBJ2-7, with 7 bases that match TRBD1. The CDR3 is 15 residues long. The V gene end was trimmed by 2 bases and the J gene end by 2 bases; junction bases not matched to a gene: 6. Germline CDR1 is MDHEN and CDR2 is SYDVKM. Here the CDR3 DNA reads TGTGCCAGCAGTTTAGACGGGACAGACCCCTACGAGCAGTACTTC. As protein: CASSLDGTDPYEQYF.

This sequence joins TRBV7-9 and TRBJ2-3, with 10 positions matching TRBD2. V lost 4 bases and J lost 8; bases outside the gene matches: 9. From germline, CDR1 is SEHNR and CDR2 FQNEAQ (reference sequence). This CDR3 spans 15 amino acids. The CDR3 DNA reads TGTGCCAGCAGCTATCCAGCGGGGGGGCGAGTTACGCAGTATTTT. It yields the protein CASSYPAGGRVTQYF.